This T cell receptor beta chain is drawn from a study of T cells in localized non-small cell lung cancer. Judged by abundance, this clone is medium-sized. Sequencing was performed with immunoSEQ multiplex PCR; in TCRdb, only in-frame clones are kept and a portion is missing. The sample has fewer than 25,000 clones; about nine tenths are singletons. The V end was cut by 0 bases, the J end by 0 bases, with 10 bases between. Germline V gene data show CDR1 as MRHNA and CDR2 as SNTAGT. The length of the CDR3 is 16 residues. The chain employs TRBV6-4 and TRBJ2-3; D not resolved. The sample in question was peripheral blood, obtained before any cancer treatment. This receptor was taken from a woman aged 35-75 years with stage I lung adenocarcinoma. CDR3 sequence (DNA): TGTGCCAGCAGTGACTCGGGATGGGCTAGCACAGATACGCAGTATTTT. It is translated as CASSDSGWASTDTQYF.